A selection of T cell receptor beta chains follows, all from one sample in a study of glioma-infiltrating T cells after dendritic cell vaccination. Sequencing was performed with immunoSEQ multiplex PCR; in TCRdb, only in-frame clones are kept and a portion is missing. The table includes around 90,000 clones, roughly four fifths detected once. This specimen consisted of blood, obtained after dendritic cell vaccination. Receptors originate from a human donor with glioblastoma. CDR3s include the opening cysteine and the closing phenylalanine or tryptophan. Fields, in order: V gene, CDR3 protein.

>TRBV5-1
CASTRLGTSLGRETQYF
>TRBV19
CASSPGQGATEAFF
>TRBV5-6
CASSNRPGGLHSPLHF
>TRBV28
CASSVPTGVRGAKNIQYF
>TRBV7-9
CASSPTGTPNNFEDYTF
>TRBV2
CASSELTEAFF
>TRBV19
CASTATGGSTDTQYF
>TRBV5-1
CASSQGVVDTQYF
>TRBV5-4
CASSLGAPGQGAEAFF
>TRBV7-2
CASSLGQGQRANTEAFF
>TRBV6-5
CASIKGGNYGYTF
>TRBV7-2
CASSPASGGAYEQYF
>TRBV19
CASSQDRREAIQYF
>TRBV7-6
CASSLSRETQYF
>TRBV9
CASSLGLAGNTGELFF
>TRBV30
CAWRPQGAREKLFF
>TRBV7-2
CASSPLAGRPRGYGYTF
>TRBV30
CAWRDPRVLEKLFF
>TRBV2
CASKGGTNTGELFF
>TRBV18
CASSPFAEVIFNEQFF
>TRBV27
CASSLTGVRGQPQHF
>TRBV5-5
CASSRAGGSTGELFF
>TRBV6-1
CASSETTGTQSPLHF
>TRBV2
CAGTVALGGSPLHF
>TRBV21-1
CASSKALRGEVWDYGYTF
>TRBV6-6
CASSNDGANYGYTF
>TRBV5-1
CASSAGTDETKKLFF
>TRBV7-2
CASTTKNIQYF
>TRBV19
CASSRVYLNEKLFF
>TRBV6-5
CASSSQGYEQYF
>TRBV9
CASSPPLTWANTIYF
>TRBV7-3
CASSPGGPGELNTEAFF
>TRBV19
CASSLKGQIPNYGYTF
>TRBV10-3
CAIRGSGGITKDSDYEQYF
>TRBV19
CASTPGDQPQHF
>TRBV20-1
CSARNGYAQYF
>TRBV19
CASSIRGVGNTEAFF